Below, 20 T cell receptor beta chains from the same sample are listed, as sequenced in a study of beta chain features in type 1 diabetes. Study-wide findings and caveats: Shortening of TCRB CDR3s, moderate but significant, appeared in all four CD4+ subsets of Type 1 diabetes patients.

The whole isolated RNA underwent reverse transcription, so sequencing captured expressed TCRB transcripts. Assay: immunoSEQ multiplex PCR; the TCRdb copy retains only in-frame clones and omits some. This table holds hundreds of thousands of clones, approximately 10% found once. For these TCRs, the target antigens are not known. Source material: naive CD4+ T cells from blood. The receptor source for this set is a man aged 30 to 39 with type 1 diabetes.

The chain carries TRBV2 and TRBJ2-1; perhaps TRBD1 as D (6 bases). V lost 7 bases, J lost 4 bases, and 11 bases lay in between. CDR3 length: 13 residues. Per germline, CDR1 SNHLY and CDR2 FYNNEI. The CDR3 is CASKGTIYNEQFF. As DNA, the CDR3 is TGTGCCAGCAAGGGGACAATTTACAATGAGCAGTTCTTC.

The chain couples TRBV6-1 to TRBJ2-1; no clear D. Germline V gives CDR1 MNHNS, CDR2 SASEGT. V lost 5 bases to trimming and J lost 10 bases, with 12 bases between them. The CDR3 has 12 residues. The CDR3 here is CASSRLLWEQFF. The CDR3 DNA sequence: TGTGCCAGCAGTCGACTCCTTTGGGAGCAGTTCTTC.

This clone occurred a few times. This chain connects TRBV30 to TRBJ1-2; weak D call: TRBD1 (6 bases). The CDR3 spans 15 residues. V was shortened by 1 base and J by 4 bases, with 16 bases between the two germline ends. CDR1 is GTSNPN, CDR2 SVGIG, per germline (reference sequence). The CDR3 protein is CAWSDRTANSYGYTF. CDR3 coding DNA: TGTGCCTGGAGTGATCGGACAGCCAACTCCTATGGCTACACCTTC.

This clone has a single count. CDR3 protein: CASSLGPGLAGKVHEQFF. The CDR3 DNA is TGTGCCAGCAGCTTAGGCCCGGGACTAGCGGGGAAAGTGCATGAGCAGTTCTTC. The chain joins TRBV11-2 to TRBJ2-1, with 13 nucleotides matching TRBD2. The germline V gene encodes CDR1 SGHAT and CDR2 FQNNGV. The trim removed 1 base at V and 8 bases at J, leaving 11 bases unmatched. The CDR3 contains 18 residues.

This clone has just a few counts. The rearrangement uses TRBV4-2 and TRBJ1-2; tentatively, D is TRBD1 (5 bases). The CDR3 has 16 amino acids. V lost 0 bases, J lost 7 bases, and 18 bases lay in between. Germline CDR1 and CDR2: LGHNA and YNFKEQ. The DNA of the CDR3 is TGTGCCAGCAGCCAAGATTTAGTCGGAGGGGTTCCTGGCTACACCTTC. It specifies CASSQDLVGGVPGYTF.

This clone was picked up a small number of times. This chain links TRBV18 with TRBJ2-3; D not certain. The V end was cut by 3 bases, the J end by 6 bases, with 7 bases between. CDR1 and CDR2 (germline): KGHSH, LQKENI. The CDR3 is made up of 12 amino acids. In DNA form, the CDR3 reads TGTGCCAGCTCACCGTTAGTTGATACGCAGTATTTT. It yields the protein CASSPLVDTQYF.

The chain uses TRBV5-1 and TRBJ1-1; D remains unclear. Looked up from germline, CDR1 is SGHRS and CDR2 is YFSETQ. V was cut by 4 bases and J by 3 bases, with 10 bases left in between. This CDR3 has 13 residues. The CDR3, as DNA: TGCGCCAGCAGCCCGAGGGCTGACACTGAAGCTTTCTTT. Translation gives CASSPRADTEAFF.

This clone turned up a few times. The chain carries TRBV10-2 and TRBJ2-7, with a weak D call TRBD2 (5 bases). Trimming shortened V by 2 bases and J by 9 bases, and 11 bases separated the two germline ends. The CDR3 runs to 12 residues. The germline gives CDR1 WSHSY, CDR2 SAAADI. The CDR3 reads CASSEGSRGQYF. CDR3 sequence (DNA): TGCGCCAGCAGTGAGGGCAGCCGGGGGCAGTACTTC.

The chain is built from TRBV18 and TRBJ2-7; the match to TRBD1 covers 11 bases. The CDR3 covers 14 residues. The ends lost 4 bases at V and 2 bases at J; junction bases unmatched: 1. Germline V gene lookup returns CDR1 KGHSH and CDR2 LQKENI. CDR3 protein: CASSLGQGAYEQYF. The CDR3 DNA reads TGTGCCAGCTCACTGGGACAGGGGGCCTACGAGCAGTACTTC.

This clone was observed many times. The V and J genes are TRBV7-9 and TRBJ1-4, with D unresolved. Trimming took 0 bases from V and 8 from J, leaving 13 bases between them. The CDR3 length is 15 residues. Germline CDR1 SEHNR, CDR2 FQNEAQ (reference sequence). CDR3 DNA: TGTGCCAGCAGCTTAGCGATGGGCCGACGAGAAAAACTGTTTTTT. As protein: CASSLAMGRREKLFF.

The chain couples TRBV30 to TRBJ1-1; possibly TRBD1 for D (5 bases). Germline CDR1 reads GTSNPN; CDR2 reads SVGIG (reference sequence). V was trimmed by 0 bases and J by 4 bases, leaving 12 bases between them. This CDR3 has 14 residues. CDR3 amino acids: CAWSVGGAGTEAFF. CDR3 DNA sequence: TGTGCCTGGAGTGTTGGAGGGGCTGGCACTGAAGCTTTCTTT. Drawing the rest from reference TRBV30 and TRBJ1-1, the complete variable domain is SQTIHQWPATLVQPVGSPLSLECTVEGTSNPNLYWYRQAAGRGLQLLFYSVGIGQISSEVPQNLSASRPQDRQFILSSKKLLLSDSGFYLCAWSVGGAGTEAFFGQGTRLTVV.

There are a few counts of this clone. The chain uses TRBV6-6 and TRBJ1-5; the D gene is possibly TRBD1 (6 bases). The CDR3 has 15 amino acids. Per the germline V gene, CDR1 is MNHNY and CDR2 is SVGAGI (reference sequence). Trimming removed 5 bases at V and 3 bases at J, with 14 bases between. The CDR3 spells CASSPARDINQPQHF. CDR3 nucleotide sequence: TGTGCCAGCAGTCCAGCACGGGACATCAATCAGCCCCAGCATTTT.

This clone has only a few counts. In DNA form, the CDR3 reads TGTGCCAGCAGGGGGGACAGGTTTGGTGAGCAGTTCTTC. Protein: CASRGDRFGEQFF. The chain has TRBV2 and TRBJ2-1; 8 bases are a match to TRBD1. V lost 6 bases, J lost 9 bases, and 7 bases stayed unmatched. Germline assignment: CDR1 SNHLY and CDR2 FYNNEI. CDR3 length: 13 amino acids.

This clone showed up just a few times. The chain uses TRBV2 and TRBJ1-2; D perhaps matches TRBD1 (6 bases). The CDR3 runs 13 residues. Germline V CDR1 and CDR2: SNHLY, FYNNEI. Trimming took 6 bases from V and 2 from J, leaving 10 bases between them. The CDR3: CASSPGTNYGYTF. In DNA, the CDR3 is TGTGCCAGCAGCCCCGGGACAAACTATGGCTACACCTTC.

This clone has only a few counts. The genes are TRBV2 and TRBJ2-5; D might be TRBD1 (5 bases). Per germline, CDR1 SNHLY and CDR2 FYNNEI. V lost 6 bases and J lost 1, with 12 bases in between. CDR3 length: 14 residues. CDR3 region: CASSALTVQETQYF. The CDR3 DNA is TGTGCCAGCAGCGCATTGACAGTCCAAGAGACCCAGTACTTC.

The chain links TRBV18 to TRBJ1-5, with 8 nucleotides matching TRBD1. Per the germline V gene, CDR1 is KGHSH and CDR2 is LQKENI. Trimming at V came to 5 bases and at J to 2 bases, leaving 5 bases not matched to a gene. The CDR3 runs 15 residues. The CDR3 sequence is CASSTGTGRNQPQHF. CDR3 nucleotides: TGTGCCAGCTCAACCGGGACAGGCCGCAATCAGCCCCAGCATTTT.

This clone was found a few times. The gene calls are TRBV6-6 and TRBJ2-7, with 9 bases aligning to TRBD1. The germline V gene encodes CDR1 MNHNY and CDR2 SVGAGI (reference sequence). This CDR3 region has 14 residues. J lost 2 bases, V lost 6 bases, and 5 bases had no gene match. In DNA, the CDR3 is TGTGCCAGCAGCTACGGACAGGGGACCTACGAGCAGTACTTC. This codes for CASSYGQGTYEQYF.

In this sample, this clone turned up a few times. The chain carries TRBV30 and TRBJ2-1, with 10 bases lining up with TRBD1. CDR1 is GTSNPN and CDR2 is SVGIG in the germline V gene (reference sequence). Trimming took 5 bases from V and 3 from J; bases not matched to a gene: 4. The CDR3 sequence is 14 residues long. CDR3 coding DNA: TGTGCCTGGGAACGGGACAGGGGCTACAATGAGCAGTTCTTC. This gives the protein CAWERDRGYNEQFF.

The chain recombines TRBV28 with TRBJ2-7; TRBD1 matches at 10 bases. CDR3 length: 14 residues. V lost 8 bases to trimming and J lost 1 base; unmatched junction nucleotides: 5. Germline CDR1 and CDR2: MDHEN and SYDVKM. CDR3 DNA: TGTGCCAGCTGGACAGGGGGTTTTTCCTACGAGCAGTACTTC. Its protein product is CASWTGGFSYEQYF.

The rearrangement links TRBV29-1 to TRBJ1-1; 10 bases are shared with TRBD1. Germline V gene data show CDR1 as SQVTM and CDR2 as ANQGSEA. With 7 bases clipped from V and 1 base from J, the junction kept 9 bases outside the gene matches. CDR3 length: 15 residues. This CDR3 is CSGRDRGLQNTEAFF. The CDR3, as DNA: TGCAGCGGCCGGGACAGGGGACTTCAGAACACTGAAGCTTTCTTT.